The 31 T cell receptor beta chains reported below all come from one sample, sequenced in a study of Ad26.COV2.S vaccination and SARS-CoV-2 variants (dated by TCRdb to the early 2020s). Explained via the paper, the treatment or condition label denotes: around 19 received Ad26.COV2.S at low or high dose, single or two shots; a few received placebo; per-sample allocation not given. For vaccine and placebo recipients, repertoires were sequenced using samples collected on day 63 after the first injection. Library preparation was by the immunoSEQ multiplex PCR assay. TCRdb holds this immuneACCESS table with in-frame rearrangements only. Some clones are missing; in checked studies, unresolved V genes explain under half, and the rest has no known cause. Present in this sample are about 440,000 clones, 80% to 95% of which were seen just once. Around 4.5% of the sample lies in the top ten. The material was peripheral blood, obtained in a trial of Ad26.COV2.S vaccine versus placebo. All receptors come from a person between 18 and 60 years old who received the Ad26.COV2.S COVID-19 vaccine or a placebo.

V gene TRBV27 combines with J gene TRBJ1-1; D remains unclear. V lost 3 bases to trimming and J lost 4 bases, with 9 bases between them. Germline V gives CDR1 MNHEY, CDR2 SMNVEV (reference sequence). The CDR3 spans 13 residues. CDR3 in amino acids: CASSFGVATEAFF. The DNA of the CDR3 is TGTGCCAGCAGTTTCGGCGTGGCCACTGAAGCTTTCTTT.

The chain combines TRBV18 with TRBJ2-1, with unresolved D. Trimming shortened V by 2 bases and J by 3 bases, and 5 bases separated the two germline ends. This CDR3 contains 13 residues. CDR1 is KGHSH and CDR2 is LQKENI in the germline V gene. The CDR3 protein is CASSPEIYNEQFF. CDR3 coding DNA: TGTGCCAGCTCACCAGAGATCTACAATGAGCAGTTCTTC.

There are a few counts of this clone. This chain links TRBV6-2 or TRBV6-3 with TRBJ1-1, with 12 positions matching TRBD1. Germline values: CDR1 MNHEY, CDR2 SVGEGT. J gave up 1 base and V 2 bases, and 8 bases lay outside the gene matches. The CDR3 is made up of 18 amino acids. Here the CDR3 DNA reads TGTGCCAGCAGTTACCCTCTTGGGACAGGGGGCGAGAACACTGAAGCTTTCTTT. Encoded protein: CASSYPLGTGGENTEAFF.

The CDR3: CASSREQGGSGNTIYF. In nucleotides, the CDR3 is TGTGCCAGCTCACGAGAACAGGGGGGCTCTGGAAACACCATATATTTT. The chain carries TRBV18 and TRBJ1-3, with 8 bases fitting TRBD1. Germline V gene sequence: CDR1 KGHSH, CDR2 LQKENI. Trimming cost V 4 bases and J 0 bases; bases outside gene matches: 5. This CDR3 spans 16 amino acids.

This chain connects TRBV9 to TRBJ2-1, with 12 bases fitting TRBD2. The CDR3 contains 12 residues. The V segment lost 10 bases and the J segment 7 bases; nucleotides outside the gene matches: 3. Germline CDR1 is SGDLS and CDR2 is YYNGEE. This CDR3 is CASGTSGNEQFF. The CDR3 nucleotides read TGTGCCTCCGGGACTAGCGGGAATGAGCAGTTCTTC.

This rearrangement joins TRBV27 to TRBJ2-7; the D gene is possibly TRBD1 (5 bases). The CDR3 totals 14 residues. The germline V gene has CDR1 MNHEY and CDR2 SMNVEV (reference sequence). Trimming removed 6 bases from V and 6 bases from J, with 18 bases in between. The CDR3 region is CASSVTNRPGEQYF. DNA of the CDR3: TGTGCCAGCAGCGTTACTAACAGGCCCGGCGAGCAGTACTTC.

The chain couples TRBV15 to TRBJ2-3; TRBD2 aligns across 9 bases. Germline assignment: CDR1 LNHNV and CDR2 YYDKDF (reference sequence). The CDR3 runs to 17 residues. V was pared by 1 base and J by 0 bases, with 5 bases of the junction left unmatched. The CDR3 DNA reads TGTGCCACCAGCAGAGGGTACCTAGCGGGAAGCACAGATACGCAGTATTTT. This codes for CATSRGYLAGSTDTQYF. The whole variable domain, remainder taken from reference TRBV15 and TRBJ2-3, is DAMVIQNPRYQVTQFGKPVTLSCSQTLNHNVMYWYQQKSSQAPKLLFHYYDKDFNNEADTPDNFQSRRPNTSFCFLDIRSPGLGDTAMYLCATSRGYLAGSTDTQYFGPGTRLTVL.

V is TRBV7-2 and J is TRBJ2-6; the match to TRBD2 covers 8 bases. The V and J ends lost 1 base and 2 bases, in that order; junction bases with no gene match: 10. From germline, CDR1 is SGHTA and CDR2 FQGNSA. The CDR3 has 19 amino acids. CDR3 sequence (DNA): TGTGCCAGCAGCTTAGGCCTCCTGTCGGGGGGGCCTGGGGCCAACGTCCTGACTTTC. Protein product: CASSLGLLSGGPGANVLTF.

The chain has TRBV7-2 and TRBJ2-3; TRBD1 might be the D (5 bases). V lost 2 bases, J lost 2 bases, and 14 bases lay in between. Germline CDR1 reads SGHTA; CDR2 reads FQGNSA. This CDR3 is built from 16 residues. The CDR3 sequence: CASSLWGRAYTDTQYF. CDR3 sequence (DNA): TGTGCCAGCAGCTTATGGGGCCGGGCGTACACAGATACGCAGTATTTT.

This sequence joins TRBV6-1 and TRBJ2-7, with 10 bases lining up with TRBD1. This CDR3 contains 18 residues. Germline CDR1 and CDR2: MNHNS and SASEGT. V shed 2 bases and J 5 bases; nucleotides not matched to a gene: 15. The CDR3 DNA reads TGTGCCAGCAGTGAATTCCCCCCGCAGGGGACAGGGGTCGACGAGCAGTACTTC. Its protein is CASSEFPPQGTGVDEQYF.

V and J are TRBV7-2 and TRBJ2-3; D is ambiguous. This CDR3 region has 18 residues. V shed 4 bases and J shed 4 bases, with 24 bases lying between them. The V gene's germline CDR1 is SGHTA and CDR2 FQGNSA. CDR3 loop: CASSSTPRASMLADTQYF. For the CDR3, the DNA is TGTGCCAGCAGCTCGACCCCCCGGGCCTCAATGTTGGCAGATACGCAGTATTTT.

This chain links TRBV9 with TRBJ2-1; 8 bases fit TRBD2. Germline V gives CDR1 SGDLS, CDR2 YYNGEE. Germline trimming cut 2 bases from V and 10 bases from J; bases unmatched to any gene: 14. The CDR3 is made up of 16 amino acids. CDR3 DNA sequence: TGTGCCAGCAGCGTCAACCCCGGGACTAGTCTGGACGAGCAGTTCTTC. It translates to CASSVNPGTSLDEQFF.

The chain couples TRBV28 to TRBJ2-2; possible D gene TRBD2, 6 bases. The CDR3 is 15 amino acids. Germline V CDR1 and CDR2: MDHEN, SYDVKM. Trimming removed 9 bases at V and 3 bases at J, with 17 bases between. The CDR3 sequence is CASAPGGVDTGELFF. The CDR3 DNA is TGTGCCAGTGCCCCAGGAGGGGTCGACACCGGGGAGCTGTTTTTT.

The CDR3 region has the DNA TGTGCCAGCAGCGTAGCAACAGGACAAGAGACCCAGTACTTC. This sequence encodes CASSVATGQETQYF. The chain joins TRBV9 to TRBJ2-5, with a weak D call TRBD1 (5 bases). Trimming cost V 0 bases and J 2 bases, with 8 bases left between them. The length of the CDR3 is 14 residues. Per the germline V gene, CDR1 is SGDLS and CDR2 is YYNGEE. The variable domain in full, completed from reference TRBV9 and TRBJ2-5, reads DSGVTQTPKHLITATGQRVTLRCSPRSGDLSVYWYQQSLDQGLQFLIQYYNGEERAKGNILERFSAQQFPDLHSELNLSSLELGDSALYFCASSVATGQETQYFGPGTRLLVL.

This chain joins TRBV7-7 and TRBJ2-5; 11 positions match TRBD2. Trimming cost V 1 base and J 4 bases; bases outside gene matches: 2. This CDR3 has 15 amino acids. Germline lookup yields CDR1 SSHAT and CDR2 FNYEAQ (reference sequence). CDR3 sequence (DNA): TGTGCCAGCAGCTTAGTTAGCGGGAGGGCAGAGACCCAGTACTTC. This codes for CASSLVSGRAETQYF.

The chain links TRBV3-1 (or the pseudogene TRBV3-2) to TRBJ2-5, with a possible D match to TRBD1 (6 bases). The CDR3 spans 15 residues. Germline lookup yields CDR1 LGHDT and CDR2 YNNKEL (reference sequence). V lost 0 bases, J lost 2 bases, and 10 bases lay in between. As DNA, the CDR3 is TGTGCCAGCAGCCAAGATCGGCAGGGGCAAGAGACCCAGTACTTC. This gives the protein CASSQDRQGQETQYF.

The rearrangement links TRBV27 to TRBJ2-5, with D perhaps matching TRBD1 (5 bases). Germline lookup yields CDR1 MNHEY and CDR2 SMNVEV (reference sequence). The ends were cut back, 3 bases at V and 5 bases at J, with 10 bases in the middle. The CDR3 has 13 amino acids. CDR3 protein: CASSFQGLETQYF. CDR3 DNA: TGTGCCAGCAGTTTTCAGGGCCTGGAGACCCAGTACTTC.

CDR3 coding DNA: TGTGCCAGCAGTGAAGAGCTGGGGAGCTCCTACGAGCAGTACTTC. It is translated as CASSEELGSSYEQYF. The chain joins TRBV6-1 to TRBJ2-7; D is possibly TRBD2 (5 bases). The length of the CDR3 is 15 residues. Trimming stripped 1 base from V and 0 bases from J, with 10 bases between. The germline V gene has CDR1 MNHNS and CDR2 SASEGT.

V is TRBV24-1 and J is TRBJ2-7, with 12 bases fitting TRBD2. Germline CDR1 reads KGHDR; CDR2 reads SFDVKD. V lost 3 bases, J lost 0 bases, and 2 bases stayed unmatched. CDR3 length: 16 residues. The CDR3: CATSDRTSGASYEQYF. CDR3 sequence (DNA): TGTGCCACCAGTGATAGGACTAGCGGGGCCTCCTACGAGCAGTACTTC.

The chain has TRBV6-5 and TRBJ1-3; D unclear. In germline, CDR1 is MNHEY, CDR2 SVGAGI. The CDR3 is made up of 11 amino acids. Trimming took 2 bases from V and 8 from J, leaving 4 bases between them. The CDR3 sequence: CASSYGDTIYF. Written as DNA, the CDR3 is TGTGCCAGCAGTTACGGGGACACCATATATTTT.

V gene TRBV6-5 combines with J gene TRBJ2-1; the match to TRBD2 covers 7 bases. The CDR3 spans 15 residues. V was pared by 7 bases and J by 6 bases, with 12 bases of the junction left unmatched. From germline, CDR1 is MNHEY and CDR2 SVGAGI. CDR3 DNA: TGTGCCAGCACCCGAGCGGGACTGCGGTTCAATGAGCAGTTCTTC. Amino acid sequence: CASTRAGLRFNEQFF.

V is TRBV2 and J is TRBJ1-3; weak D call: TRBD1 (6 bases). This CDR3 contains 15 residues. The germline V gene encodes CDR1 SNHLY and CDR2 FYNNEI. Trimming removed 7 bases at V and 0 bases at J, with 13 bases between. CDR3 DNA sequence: TGTGCCAGCACTTCCAGGGGCCTCTCTGGAAACACCATATATTTT. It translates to CASTSRGLSGNTIYF.

The CDR3 region has the DNA TGTGCCAGCAGCGCTTCCGGGACAGGTTACGAGCAGTACTTC. Its translation is CASSASGTGYEQYF. This sequence joins TRBV9 and TRBJ2-7; 8 positions match TRBD1. CDR1 is SGDLS, CDR2 YYNGEE, per germline. The CDR3 consists of 14 residues. V was clipped by 3 bases and J by 4 bases; unmatched bases: 6.

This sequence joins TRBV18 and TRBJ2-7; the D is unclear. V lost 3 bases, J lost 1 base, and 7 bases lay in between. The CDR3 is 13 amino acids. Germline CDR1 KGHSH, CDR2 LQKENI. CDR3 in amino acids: CASSPLSSYEQYF. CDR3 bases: TGTGCCAGCTCACCGCTCTCTTCCTACGAGCAGTACTTC.

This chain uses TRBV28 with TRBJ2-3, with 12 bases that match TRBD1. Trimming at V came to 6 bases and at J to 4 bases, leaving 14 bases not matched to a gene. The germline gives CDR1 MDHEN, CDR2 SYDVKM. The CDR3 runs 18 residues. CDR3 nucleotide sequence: TGTGCCAGCAGCCCGGGACAGGGGGCGATCTTCTTCGCAGATACGCAGTATTTT. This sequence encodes CASSPGQGAIFFADTQYF.

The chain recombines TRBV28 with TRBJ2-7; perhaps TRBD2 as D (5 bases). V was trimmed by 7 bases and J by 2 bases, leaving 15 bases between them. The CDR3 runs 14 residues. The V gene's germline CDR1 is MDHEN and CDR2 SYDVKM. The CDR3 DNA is TGTGCCAGCAAAGGAACGGGAAACACCTACGAGCAGTACTTC. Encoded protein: CASKGTGNTYEQYF. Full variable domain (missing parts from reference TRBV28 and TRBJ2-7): DVKVTQSSRYLVKRTGEKVFLECVQDMDHENMFWYRQDPGLGLRLIYFSYDVKMKEKGDIPEGYSVSREKKERFSLILESASTNQTSMYLCASKGTGNTYEQYFGPGTRLTVT.

In nucleotides, the CDR3 is TGTGCCAGCAGCCAATATCCTATCGGGAATTCACCCCTCCACTTT. It encodes CASSQYPIGNSPLHF. The chain joins TRBV3-1 (or the pseudogene TRBV3-2) to TRBJ1-6; D is undetermined. Trimming pared 2 bases from V and 7 bases from J, leaving 12 bases between. From germline, CDR1 is LGHDT and CDR2 YNNKEL (reference sequence). This CDR3 contains 15 residues.

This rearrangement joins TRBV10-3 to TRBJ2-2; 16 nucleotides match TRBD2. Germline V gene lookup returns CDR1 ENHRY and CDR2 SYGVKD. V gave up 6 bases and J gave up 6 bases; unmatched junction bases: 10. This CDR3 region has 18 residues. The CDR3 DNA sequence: TGTGCCATCAGCGGGACTAGCGGGAGGGCCAGGAGAGCCGGGGAGCTGTTTTTT. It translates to CAISGTSGRARRAGELFF.

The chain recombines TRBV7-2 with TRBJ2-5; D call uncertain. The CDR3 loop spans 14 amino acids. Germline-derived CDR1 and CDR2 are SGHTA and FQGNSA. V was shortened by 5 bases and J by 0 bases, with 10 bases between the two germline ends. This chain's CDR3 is CASSHDKYQETQYF. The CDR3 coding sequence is TGTGCCAGCAGCCACGACAAGTACCAAGAGACCCAGTACTTC.

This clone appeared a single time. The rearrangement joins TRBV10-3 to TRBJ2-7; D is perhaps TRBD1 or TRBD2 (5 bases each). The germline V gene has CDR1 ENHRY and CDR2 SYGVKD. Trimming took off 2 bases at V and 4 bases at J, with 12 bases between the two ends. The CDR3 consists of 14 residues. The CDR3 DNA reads TGTGCCATCAGTGAGCCGGGACGGCCTTACGAGCAGTACTTC. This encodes CAISEPGRPYEQYF.

The CDR3 spells CASSSPLQGRGVQYF. Written as DNA, the CDR3 is TGTGCCAGCAGCTCACCACTACAGGGAAGAGGAGTCCAGTACTTC. The chain has TRBV5-4 and TRBJ2-5; a weak D match, TRBD1 (6 bases). From germline, CDR1 is SGHNT and CDR2 YYREEE (reference sequence). The CDR3 runs 15 residues. The V and J ends lost 3 bases and 10 bases respectively, with 22 bases between them.